The 10 T cell receptor beta chains below come from one sample, sequenced in a study of control samples from healthy donors and cancer patients. Libraries were prepared by immunoSEQ multiplex PCR; TCRdb keeps only in-frame clonotypes and omits some of them. The table has 150,000 to 200,000 clones, 90% to 95% seen once. The sample was blood. The receptors originated from a man aged 18 to 29 in good health.

The chain is built from TRBV27 and TRBJ2-7; D assignment may be TRBD1 or TRBD2 (5 bases each). This CDR3 contains 14 residues. Germline loops: CDR1 MNHEY, CDR2 SMNVEV (reference sequence). V lost 1 base, J lost 6 bases, and 13 bases lay in between. CDR3 protein: CASSLLAGTGEQYF. In nucleotides, the CDR3 is TGTGCCAGCAGTTTATTAGCAGGGACGGGCGAGCAGTACTTC.

The gene calls are TRBV5-4 and TRBJ1-2, with 8 bases fitting TRBD1. The CDR3 has 13 amino acids. Per the germline V gene, CDR1 is SGHNT and CDR2 is YYREEE (reference sequence). J lost 6 bases, V lost 0 bases, and 1 base had no gene match. CDR3 in DNA: TGTGCCAGCAGCTTGGAGACAGGGGATGGCTACACCTTC. This encodes CASSLETGDGYTF.

The chain carries TRBV7-2 and TRBJ1-2; no clear D gene. The CDR3 contains 12 residues. Trimming removed 1 base from V and 4 bases from J, with 4 bases in between. Looked up from germline, CDR1 is SGHTA and CDR2 is FQGNSA. The CDR3 DNA sequence: TGTGCCAGCAGCTTAGGGACCTATGGCTACACCTTC. Amino acid sequence: CASSLGTYGYTF.

The J gene is TRBJ2-1, the V gene TRBV6-6; either TRBD1 or TRBD2 may supply D (6 bases each). The V end lost 2 bases, the J end lost 10 bases, and 15 bases lay between the germline ends. The CDR3 has 14 amino acids. CDR1 is MNHNY, CDR2 SVGAGI, per germline (reference sequence). CDR3 coding DNA: TGTGCCAGCAGTTACAGAACGAGGGGGGAGGAGCAGTTCTTC. Translating gives CASSYRTRGEEQFF.

This clone was observed a single time. The rearrangement links TRBV12-3 or TRBV12-4 to TRBJ1-3; no clear D gene. Trimming removed 5 bases from V and 0 bases from J, with 5 bases in between. This CDR3 comprises 13 residues. CDR3 in DNA: TGTGCCAGCAGTCGGAACTCTGGAAACACCATATATTTT. As protein: CASSRNSGNTIYF.

This clone occurred a few times. Distinct nucleotide sequences in the sample also encode this CDR3. This sequence joins TRBV4-1 and TRBJ1-6, with 8 bases lining up with TRBD1. Germline V CDR1 and CDR2: MGHRA, YSYEKL. The CDR3 is 16 amino acids. With V trimmed by 0 bases and J by 9 bases, 7 bases remained unmatched. The CDR3 loop is CASSQERETGVSPLHF. The CDR3 DNA is TGCGCCAGCAGCCAAGAACGGGAGACAGGGGTTTCACCCCTCCACTTT.

The chain employs TRBV3-1 (or the pseudogene TRBV3-2) and TRBJ1-3, with D perhaps matching TRBD1 (5 bases). The CDR3 runs 16 residues. The germline gives CDR1 LGHDT, CDR2 YNNKEL (reference sequence). Trimming cost V 1 base and J 2 bases, with 12 bases left between them. The CDR3 region is CASSQASRVPGNTIYF. CDR3 sequence (DNA): TGTGCCAGCAGCCAAGCCTCCAGGGTCCCTGGAAACACCATATATTTT.

The chain is built from TRBV14 and TRBJ2-2, with D possibly being TRBD2 (5 bases). The CDR3 is made up of 18 amino acids. V gave up 0 bases and J gave up 3 bases, with 17 bases separating them. Looked up from germline, CDR1 is SGHDN and CDR2 is FVKESK. The CDR3 region has the DNA TGTGCCAGCAGCCAAGAAGGCGGATTCGCAGCGGACACCGGGGAGCTGTTTTTT. This translates into CASSQEGGFAADTGELFF.

The chain links TRBV4-1 to TRBJ1-6; TRBD1 might be the D (5 bases). The CDR3 is 16 amino acids. Germline V lookup: CDR1 MGHRA, CDR2 YSYEKL. The V and J ends lost 0 bases and 4 bases respectively, with 10 bases between them. The CDR3 spells CASSQESGAYNSPLHF. CDR3 bases: TGCGCCAGCAGCCAAGAATCCGGGGCGTATAATTCACCCCTCCACTTT.

About this clone: The junction differs from germline at one of its ends, possibly a read error. The V call is TRBV28, the J call TRBJ2-1, with 11 bases aligning to TRBD2. Germline CDR1 reads MDHEN; CDR2 reads SYDVKM. The CDR3 loop spans 16 amino acids. CDR3 sequence: CASSAQSGLAVSERVF. The CDR3 DNA reads as TGTGCCAGCAGTGCACAATCGGGACTAGCGGTTTCGGAGCGGGTCTTC.